Listed here are 13 T cell receptor beta chains from one sample, sequenced in a study of blood T cell repertoires in COVID-19. Produced via immunoSEQ multiplex PCR; TCRdb's table is partial and in-frame only. This table holds some 99,000 clones, nearly 90% found once. The sequenced sample was peripheral blood. Receptor source: a man aged 70-80 years with acute or convalescent COVID-19.

The V and J genes are TRBV4-2 and TRBJ2-5; TRBD2 is a possible D gene (6 bases). V lost 1 base and J 1 base, leaving 10 bases between the germline ends. The CDR3 extends over 15 amino acids. From germline, CDR1 is LGHNA and CDR2 YNFKEQ. The CDR3 DNA follows: TGTGCCAGCAGCCAAGCCGGGGGTCCCCAAGAGACCCAGTACTTC. This translates into CASSQAGGPQETQYF.

This clone was detected only once. The chain couples TRBV30 to TRBJ2-7; tentative D call: TRBD1 (5 bases). The CDR3 consists of 11 residues. Looked up from germline, CDR1 is GTSNPN and CDR2 is SVGIG (reference sequence). V dropped 3 bases and J dropped 4 bases, with 7 bases sitting between them. The CDR3: CAWRTEYEQYF. CDR3 in DNA: TGTGCCTGGAGGACAGAATACGAGCAGTACTTC. Supplemented by reference TRBV30 and TRBJ2-7, the full variable domain reads SQTIHQWPATLVQPVGSPLSLECTVEGTSNPNLYWYRQAAGRGLQLLFYSVGIGQISSEVPQNLSASRPQDRQFILSSKKLLLSDSGFYLCAWRTEYEQYFGPGTRLTVT.

V usage is TRBV7-9 and J usage is TRBJ1-2; D gene uncertain. The CDR3 is 14 amino acids. Trimming shortened V by 0 bases and J by 8 bases, and 13 bases separated the two germline ends. CDR1 and CDR2 (germline): SEHNR, FQNEAQ (reference sequence). In DNA form, the CDR3 reads TGTGCCAGCAGCTTAGCCCCGAACAGTCAGGGCTACACCTTC. Translating it yields CASSLAPNSQGYTF.

This chain connects TRBV10-1 to TRBJ1-1, with a possible D match to TRBD1 (6 bases). The ends were cut back, 1 base at V and 7 bases at J, with 10 bases in the middle. This CDR3 has 13 amino acids. CDR1 and CDR2 from the germline V gene are WNHNN and SYGVQD (reference sequence). CDR3 in DNA: TGCGCCAGCAGTGAGTTCGAACAGGGTGAAGCTTTCTTT. This codes for CASSEFEQGEAFF.

The V call is TRBV5-1, the J call TRBJ2-5, with 7 bases fitting TRBD1. The germline V gene encodes CDR1 SGHRS and CDR2 YFSETQ. This CDR3 contains 15 residues. Unmatched junction bases numbered 6, after V lost 4 bases and J lost 0 bases. The CDR3 nucleotides read TGCGCCAGCAGCCCGGGACAGAGGTACCAAGAGACCCAGTACTTC. Protein product: CASSPGQRYQETQYF.

The chain couples TRBV5-1 to TRBJ1-5; TRBD1 is a possible D gene (5 bases). Deletions cut 3 bases from V and 2 bases from J, with 15 bases between. The CDR3 runs 16 residues. Germline V gene data show CDR1 as SGHRS and CDR2 as YFSETQ. CDR3 sequence: CASSSGTGGRNQPQHF. The CDR3 DNA sequence: TGCGCCAGCAGCTCGGGGACCGGGGGTCGCAATCAGCCCCAGCATTTT.

The chain joins TRBV19 to TRBJ1-5; 9 bases align to TRBD1. V lost 2 bases to trimming and J lost 2 bases; unmatched junction nucleotides: 1. This CDR3 has 15 amino acids. CDR1 is LNHDA, CDR2 SQIVND, per germline (reference sequence). The DNA of the CDR3 is TGTGCCAGTAGTATAAGGGACAGGGGCAATCAGCCCCAGCATTTT. Translating gives CASSIRDRGNQPQHF.

The rearrangement joins TRBV23-1 to TRBJ1-5; 9 nucleotides line up with TRBD1. TRBV23-1 is placed among ORFs of uncertain function. The V segment lost 8 bases and the J segment 0 bases; nucleotides outside the gene matches: 8. The CDR3 length is 16 residues. The CDR3 loop reads CASPRDREYSNQPQHF. The CDR3 DNA follows: TGCGCCAGCCCCCGGGACAGGGAATATAGCAATCAGCCCCAGCATTTT.

This chain connects TRBV6-1 to TRBJ1-1; D call uncertain. The CDR3 has 13 amino acids. The germline V gene has CDR1 MNHNS and CDR2 SASEGT. V lost 0 bases and J lost 7, with 9 bases in between. The chain's CDR3 is CASSEAGDREAFF. The CDR3 coding sequence is TGTGCCAGCAGTGAAGCGGGAGACCGTGAAGCTTTCTTT.

In its sample, this clone was seen once. The J gene is TRBJ1-1, the V gene TRBV6-1; D might be TRBD1 (5 bases). The V gene lost 3 bases and the J gene lost 8 bases, with 16 bases spanning the gap. Germline V CDR1 and CDR2: MNHNS, SASEGT. There are 14 residues in the CDR3. CDR3 in amino acids: CASSDQGSFGEAFF. The CDR3 nucleotides are TGTGCCAGCAGTGACCAGGGATCATTCGGGGAAGCTTTCTTT.

The V gene is TRBV29-1, the J gene TRBJ2-5; 11 bases fit TRBD2. The CDR3 contains 15 residues. Germline-derived CDR1 and CDR2 are SQVTM and ANQGSEA. After removal of 6 bases from V and 0 bases from J, the junction contained 6 bases not matched to a gene. Here the CDR3 reads CSVSLAGDYQETQYF. The CDR3 DNA reads as TGCAGCGTCTCACTAGCGGGGGACTACCAAGAGACCCAGTACTTC.

This clone was counted only a few times. This sequence joins TRBV11-2 and TRBJ1-6; TRBD1 aligns across 7 bases. The trim removed 2 bases at V and 11 bases at J, leaving 15 bases unmatched. The CDR3 contains 17 residues. CDR1 SGHAT and CDR2 FQNNGV come from the germline V gene. As DNA, the CDR3 is TGTGCCAGCAGCTTAAAGAACAGGGGAAGGCCTGAGGCACCCCTCCACTTT. It yields the protein CASSLKNRGRPEAPLHF.

The V call is TRBV10-3, the J call TRBJ1-1; TRBD1 matches 7 bases. With V trimmed by 10 bases and J by 4 bases, 15 bases remained unmatched. The CDR3 is made up of 15 amino acids. Germline V gene lookup returns CDR1 ENHRY and CDR2 SYGVKD. CDR3 DNA: TGTGCCACCCGGACAGGAGAAGGGGAAAGCACTGAAGCTTTCTTT. Translating gives CATRTGEGESTEAFF.